The T cell receptor beta chain under discussion was sequenced for a study of T cell responses to AZD1222 COVID-19 vaccine. Regarding the study as a whole: Females outnumbered males among donors, who were mostly white British; clonal diversity was possibly underestimated. Along spike, vaccine-associated CD4 TCRs were found throughout, with dominance at 160-218 and 743-854. The number of AZD1222 recipients seropositive at baseline was only five or six.

Concerning this clone itself: Its antigen remains unknown.

Generated by immunoSEQ multiplex PCR, the TCRdb table keeps only in-frame clones and is missing some. The sample has 120,000 or so clones, over 80% seen once. V gave up 4 bases and J gave up 7 bases, with 23 bases separating them. This CDR3 has 17 amino acids. The germline CDR1 and CDR2 sequences are SGHRS and YFSETQ. This clonotype originated in an adult in good health. The sample consisted of peripheral blood, taken on day 0 of AZD1222 vaccination. This chain uses TRBV5-1 with TRBJ1-4; weak D call: TRBD1 (6 bases). The CDR3 protein is CASSAGRQVGDLEKLFF. CDR3 sequence (DNA): TGCGCCAGCAGCGCCGGACGACAGGTTGGGGACCTTGAAAAACTGTTTTTT.